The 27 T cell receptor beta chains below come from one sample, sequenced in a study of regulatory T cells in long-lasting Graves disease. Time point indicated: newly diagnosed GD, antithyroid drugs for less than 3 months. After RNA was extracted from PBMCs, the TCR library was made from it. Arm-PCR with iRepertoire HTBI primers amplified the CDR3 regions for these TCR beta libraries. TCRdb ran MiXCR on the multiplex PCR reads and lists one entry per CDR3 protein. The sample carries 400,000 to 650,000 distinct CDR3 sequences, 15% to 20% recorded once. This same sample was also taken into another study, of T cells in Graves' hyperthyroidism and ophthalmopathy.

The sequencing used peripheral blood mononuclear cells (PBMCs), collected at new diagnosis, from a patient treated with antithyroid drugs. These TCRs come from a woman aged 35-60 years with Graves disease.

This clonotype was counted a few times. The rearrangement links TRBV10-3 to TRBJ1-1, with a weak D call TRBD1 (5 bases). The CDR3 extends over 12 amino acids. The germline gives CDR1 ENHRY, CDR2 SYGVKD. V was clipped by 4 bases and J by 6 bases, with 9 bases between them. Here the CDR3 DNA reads TGTGCCATCAGTGGACAGAGGCCTGAAGCTTTCTTT. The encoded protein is CAISGQRPEAFF.

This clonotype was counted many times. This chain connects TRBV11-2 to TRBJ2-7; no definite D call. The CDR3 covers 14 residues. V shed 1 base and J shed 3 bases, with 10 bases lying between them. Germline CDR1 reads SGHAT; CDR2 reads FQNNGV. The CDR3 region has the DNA TGTGCCAGCAGCTTAGGGGGTCAGAACTACGAGCAGTACTTC. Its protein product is CASSLGGQNYEQYF.

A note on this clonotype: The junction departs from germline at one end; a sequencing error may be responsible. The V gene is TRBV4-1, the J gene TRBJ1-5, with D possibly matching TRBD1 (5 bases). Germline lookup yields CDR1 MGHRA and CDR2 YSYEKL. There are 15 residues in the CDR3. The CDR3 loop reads CAGSQGEYSNQPQHF. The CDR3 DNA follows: TGCGCCGGCAGCCAAGGGGAGTATAGCAATCAGCCCCAGCATTTT.

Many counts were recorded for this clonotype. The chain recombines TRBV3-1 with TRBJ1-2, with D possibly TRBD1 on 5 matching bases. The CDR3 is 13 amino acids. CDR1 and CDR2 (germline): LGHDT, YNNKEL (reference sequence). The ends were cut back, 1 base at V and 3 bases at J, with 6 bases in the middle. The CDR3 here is CASSQAGHYGYTF. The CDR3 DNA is TGTGCCAGCAGCCAAGCAGGGCACTATGGCTACACCTTC.

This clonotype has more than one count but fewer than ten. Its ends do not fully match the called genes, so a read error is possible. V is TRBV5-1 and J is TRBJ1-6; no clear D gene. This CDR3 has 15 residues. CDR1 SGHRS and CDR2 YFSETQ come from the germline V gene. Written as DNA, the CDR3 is TGTGCCAGCAGCGGGGTCGGCAGTAGTAATTCACCCCTCCACTTT. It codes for CASSGVGSSNSPLHF.

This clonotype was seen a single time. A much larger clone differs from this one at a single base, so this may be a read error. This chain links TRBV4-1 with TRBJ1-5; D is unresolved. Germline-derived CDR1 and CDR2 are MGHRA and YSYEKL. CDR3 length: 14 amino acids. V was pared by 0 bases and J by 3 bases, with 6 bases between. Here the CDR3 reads CASSQEQINQPQHF. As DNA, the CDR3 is TGCGCCAGCAGCCAAGAACAGATCAATCAGCCCCAGCATTTT.

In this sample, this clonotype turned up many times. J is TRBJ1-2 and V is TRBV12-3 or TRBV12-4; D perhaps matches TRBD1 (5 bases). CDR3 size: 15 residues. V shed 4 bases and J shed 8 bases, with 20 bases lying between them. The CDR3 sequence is CASSSPNRSGRGYTF. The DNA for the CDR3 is TGTGCCAGCAGTTCCCCTAACAGGTCCGGTCGGGGCTACACCTTC.

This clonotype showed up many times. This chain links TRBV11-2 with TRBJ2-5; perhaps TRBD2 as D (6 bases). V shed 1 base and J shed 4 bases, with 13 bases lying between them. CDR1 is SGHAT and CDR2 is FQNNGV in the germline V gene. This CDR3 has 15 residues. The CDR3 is CASSLVGGFVETQYF. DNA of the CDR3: TGTGCCAGCAGCTTAGTAGGAGGGTTTGTAGAGACCCAGTACTTC.

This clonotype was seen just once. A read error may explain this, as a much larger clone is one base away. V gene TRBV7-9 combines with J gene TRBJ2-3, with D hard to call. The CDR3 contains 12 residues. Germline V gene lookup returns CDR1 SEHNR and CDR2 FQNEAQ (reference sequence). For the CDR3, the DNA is TGTCCCAGCTCGGCAGAGACAGATACGCAGTATTTT. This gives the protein CPSSAETDTQYF. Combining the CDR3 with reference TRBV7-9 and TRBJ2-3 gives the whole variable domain DTGVSQNPRHKITKRGQNVTFRCDPISEHNRLYWYRQTLGQGPEFLTYFQNEAQLEKSRLLSDRFSAERPKGSFSTLEIQRTEQGDSAMYLCPSSAETDTQYFGPGTRLTVL.

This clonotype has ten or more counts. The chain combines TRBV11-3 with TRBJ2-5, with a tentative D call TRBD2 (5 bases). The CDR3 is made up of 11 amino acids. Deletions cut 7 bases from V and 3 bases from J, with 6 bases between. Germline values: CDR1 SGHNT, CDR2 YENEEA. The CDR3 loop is CASKREETQYF. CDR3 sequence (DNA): TGTGCCAGCAAGAGGGAAGAGACCCAGTACTTC.

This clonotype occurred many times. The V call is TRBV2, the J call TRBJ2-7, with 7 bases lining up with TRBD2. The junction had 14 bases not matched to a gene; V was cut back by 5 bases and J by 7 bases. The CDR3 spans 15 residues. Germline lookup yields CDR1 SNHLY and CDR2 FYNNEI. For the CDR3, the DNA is TGTGCCAGCAGTCCCGGGGACTACCTCTCGGGGGAGCAGTACTTC. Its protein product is CASSPGDYLSGEQYF.

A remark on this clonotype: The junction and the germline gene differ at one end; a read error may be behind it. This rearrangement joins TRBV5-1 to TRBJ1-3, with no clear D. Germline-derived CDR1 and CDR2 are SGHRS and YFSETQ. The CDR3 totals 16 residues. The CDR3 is CASSLFQEYSGNTIYF. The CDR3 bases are TGTGCCAGCAGCTTGTTCCAGGAGTACTCTGGAAACACCATATATTTT. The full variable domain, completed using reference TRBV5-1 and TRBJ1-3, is KAGVTQTPRYLIKTRGQQVTLSCSPISGHRSVSWYQQTPGQGLQFLFEYFSETQRNKGNFPGRFSGRQFSNSRSEMNVSTLELGDSALYLCASSLFQEYSGNTIYFGEGSWLTVV.

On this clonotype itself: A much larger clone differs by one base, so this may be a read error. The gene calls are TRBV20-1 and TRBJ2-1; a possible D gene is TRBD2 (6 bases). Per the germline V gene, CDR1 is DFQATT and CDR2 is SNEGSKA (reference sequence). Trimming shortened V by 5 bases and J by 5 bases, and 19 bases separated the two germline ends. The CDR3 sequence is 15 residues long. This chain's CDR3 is CSAGSTSSFHNEQFF. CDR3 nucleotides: TGCAGTGCTGGTTCGACTAGTTCATTTCACAATGAGCAGTTCTTC.

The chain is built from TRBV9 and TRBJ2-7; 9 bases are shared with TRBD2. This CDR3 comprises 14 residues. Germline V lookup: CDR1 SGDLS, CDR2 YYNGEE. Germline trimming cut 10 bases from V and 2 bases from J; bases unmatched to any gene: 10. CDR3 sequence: CALLRSGGPYEQYF. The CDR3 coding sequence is TGTGCCTTACTACGGAGCGGGGGGCCCTACGAGCAGTACTTC.

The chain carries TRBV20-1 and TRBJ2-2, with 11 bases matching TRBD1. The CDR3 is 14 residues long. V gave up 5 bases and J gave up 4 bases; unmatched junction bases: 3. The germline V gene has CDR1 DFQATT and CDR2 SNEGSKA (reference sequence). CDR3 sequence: CSAGDRGGTGELFF. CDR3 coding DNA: TGCAGTGCTGGGGACAGGGGGGGCACCGGGGAGCTGTTTTTT.

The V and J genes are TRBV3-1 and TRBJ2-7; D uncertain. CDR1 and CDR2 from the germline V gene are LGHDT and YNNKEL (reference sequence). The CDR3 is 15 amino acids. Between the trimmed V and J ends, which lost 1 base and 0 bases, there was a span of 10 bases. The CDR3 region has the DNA TGTGCCAGCAGCCAAGGGCCCGATAGCTCCTACGAGCAGTACTTC. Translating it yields CASSQGPDSSYEQYF.

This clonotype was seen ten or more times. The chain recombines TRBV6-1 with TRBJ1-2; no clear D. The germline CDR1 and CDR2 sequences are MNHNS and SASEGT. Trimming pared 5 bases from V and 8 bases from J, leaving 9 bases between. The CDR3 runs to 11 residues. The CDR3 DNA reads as TGTGCCAGCAGTAACCTCAGGGGCTACACCTTC. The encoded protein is CASSNLRGYTF.

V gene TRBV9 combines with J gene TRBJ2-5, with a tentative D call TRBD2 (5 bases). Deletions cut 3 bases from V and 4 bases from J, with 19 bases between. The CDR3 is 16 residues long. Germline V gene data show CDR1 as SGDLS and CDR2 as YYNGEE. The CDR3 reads CASSAGLSPTVETQYF. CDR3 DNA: TGTGCCAGCAGCGCCGGACTTTCCCCCACAGTAGAGACCCAGTACTTC.

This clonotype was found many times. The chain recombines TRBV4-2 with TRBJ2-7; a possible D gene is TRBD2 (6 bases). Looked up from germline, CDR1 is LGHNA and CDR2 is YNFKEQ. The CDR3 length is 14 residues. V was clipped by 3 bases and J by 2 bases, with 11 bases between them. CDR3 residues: CASSHGSITYEQYF. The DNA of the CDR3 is TGTGCCAGCAGCCACGGGAGCATCACCTACGAGCAGTACTTC.

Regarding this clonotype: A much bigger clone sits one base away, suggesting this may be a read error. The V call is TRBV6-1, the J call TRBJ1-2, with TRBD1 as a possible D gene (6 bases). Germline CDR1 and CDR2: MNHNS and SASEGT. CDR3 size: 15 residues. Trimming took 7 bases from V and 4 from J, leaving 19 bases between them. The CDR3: CASNGEGEGFYGYTF. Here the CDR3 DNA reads TGTGCCAGCAATGGTGAGGGGGAAGGCTTCTATGGCTACACCTTC.

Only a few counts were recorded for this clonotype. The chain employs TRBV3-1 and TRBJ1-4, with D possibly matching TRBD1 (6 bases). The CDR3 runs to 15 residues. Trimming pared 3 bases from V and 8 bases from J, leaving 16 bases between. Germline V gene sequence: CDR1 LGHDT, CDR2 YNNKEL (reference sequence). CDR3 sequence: CASSQTLTGGEKLFF. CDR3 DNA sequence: TGTGCCAGCAGCCAGACCCTGACAGGCGGGGAAAAACTGTTTTTT.

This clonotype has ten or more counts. The chain's CDR3 is CAWLRGGSYNEQFF. As DNA, the CDR3 is TGTGCCTGGCTACGGGGGGGTTCGTACAATGAGCAGTTCTTC. J is TRBJ2-1 and V is TRBV30, with 8 bases identical to TRBD2. Germline V gene data show CDR1 as GTSNPN and CDR2 as SVGIG (reference sequence). This CDR3 has 14 residues. V dropped 5 bases and J dropped 4; count of bases not matched to a gene: 7.

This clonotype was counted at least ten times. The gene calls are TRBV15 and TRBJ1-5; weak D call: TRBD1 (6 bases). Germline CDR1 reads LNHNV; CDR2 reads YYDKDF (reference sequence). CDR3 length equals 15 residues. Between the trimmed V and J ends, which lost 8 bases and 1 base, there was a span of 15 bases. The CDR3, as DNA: TGTGCCACCGCCAGGGGAAGTGTAAGCAATCAGCCCCAGCATTTT. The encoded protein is CATARGSVSNQPQHF. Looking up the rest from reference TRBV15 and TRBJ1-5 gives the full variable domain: DAMVIQNPRYQVTQFGKPVTLSCSQTLNHNVMYWYQQKSSQAPKLLFHYYDKDFNNEADTPDNFQSRRPNTSFCFLDIRSPGLGDTAMYLCATARGSVSNQPQHFGDGTRLSIL.

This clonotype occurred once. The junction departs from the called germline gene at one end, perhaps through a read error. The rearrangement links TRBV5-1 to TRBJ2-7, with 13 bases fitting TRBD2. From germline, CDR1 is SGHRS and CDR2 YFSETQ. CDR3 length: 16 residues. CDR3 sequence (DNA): TGTGCCAGCAGCTTGTACGGGACTAGCGGGGCCTACGAGCAGTACTTC. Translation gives CASSLYGTSGAYEQYF.

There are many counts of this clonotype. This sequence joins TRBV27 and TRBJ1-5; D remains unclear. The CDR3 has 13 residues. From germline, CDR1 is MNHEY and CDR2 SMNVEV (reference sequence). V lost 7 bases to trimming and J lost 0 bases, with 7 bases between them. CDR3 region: CASKGSSNQPQHF. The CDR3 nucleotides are TGTGCCAGCAAAGGGAGTAGCAATCAGCCCCAGCATTTT.

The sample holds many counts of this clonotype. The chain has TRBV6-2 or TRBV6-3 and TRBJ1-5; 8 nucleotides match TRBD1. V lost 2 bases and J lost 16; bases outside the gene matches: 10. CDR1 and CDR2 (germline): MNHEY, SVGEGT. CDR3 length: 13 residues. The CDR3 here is CASSYTSMGQVHF. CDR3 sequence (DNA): TGTGCCAGCAGTTACACATCAATGGGACAGGTCCATTTT.

This CDR3 reads CASSVMDGIQETQYF. The CDR3 region has the DNA TGTGCCAGCAGCGTTATGGACGGGATACAAGAGACCCAGTACTTC. The rearrangement uses TRBV9 and TRBJ2-5; D is possibly TRBD2 (5 bases). Trimming took off 2 bases at V and 2 bases at J, with 13 bases between the two ends. Germline assignment: CDR1 SGDLS and CDR2 YYNGEE. This CDR3 spans 15 amino acids.